The 27 T cell receptor beta chains below were found in one sample sequenced in a study of CD8+CD57+ T cells in acquired aplastic anemia. Profiling that covered TCR beta VDJ and CDR3 relied on genomic DNA as its template. TCRdb re-derived calls from the reads in MiXCR, one entry per CDR3 protein. The top ten hold 59% of the sample, which has about 40,000 distinct CDR3 sequences, 63% seen once. Selection for sequencing was limited to patients who had shown CD8+CD57+ cell expansion by flow cytometry. Sequenced: sorted CD4+, CD8+, or CD8+CD57+ T cells (not recorded which) from PBMCs. All receptors come from a human donor with aplastic anemia.

The CDR3 DNA is TGTGCCACCAGCAGAGTCTTGGGCCAGAATCAGCCCCAGCATTTT. Translated: CATSRVLGQNQPQHF. This chain connects TRBV15 to TRBJ1-5; no clear D. This CDR3 region has 15 residues. The V end lost 1 base, the J end lost 4 bases, and 11 bases lay between the germline ends. The germline CDR1 and CDR2 sequences are LNHNV and YYDKDF (reference sequence).

The chain links TRBV10-3 to TRBJ2-1; TRBD1 might be the D (6 bases). This CDR3 spans 11 amino acids. In germline, CDR1 is ENHRY, CDR2 SYGVKD. V shed 6 bases and J shed 9 bases, with 9 bases lying between them. The CDR3 sequence: CAISQGPEQFF. The CDR3 DNA is TGTGCCATCAGCCAGGGGCCTGAGCAGTTCTTC.

This chain's CDR3 is CASSPEFYGYTF. The CDR3 nucleotides are TGTGCCAGCAGTCCAGAGTTCTATGGCTACACCTTC. The chain uses TRBV11-1 and TRBJ1-2; no clear D gene. The CDR3 is made up of 12 amino acids. Germline values: CDR1 SGHAT, CDR2 FQDESV (reference sequence). The ends were cut back, 6 bases at V and 4 bases at J, with 9 bases in the middle.

The rearrangement links TRBV2 to TRBJ1-1; 11 bases are a match to TRBD1. Germline CDR1 SNHLY, CDR2 FYNNEI. Trimming removed 6 bases from V and 5 bases from J; junction bases left unmatched: 5. The CDR3 runs 14 residues. Here the CDR3 reads CASSGQGAQTEAFF. Here the CDR3 DNA reads TGTGCCAGCAGCGGACAGGGGGCGCAGACTGAAGCTTTCTTT.

This clonotype has just one count. The chain joins TRBV11-2 to TRBJ2-1; D possibly matches TRBD1 or TRBD2 (5 bases each). Trimming removed 5 bases from V and 1 base from J, with 18 bases in between. The CDR3 extends over 17 amino acids. Looked up from germline, CDR1 is SGHAT and CDR2 is FQNNGV. The CDR3 region has the DNA TGTGCCAGCAGCCAACATGGGGGAATGCGATCCTACAATGAGCAGTTCTTC. Protein product: CASSQHGGMRSYNEQFF. Full variable domain (missing parts from reference TRBV11-2 and TRBJ2-1): EAGVAQSPRYKIIEKRQSVAFWCNPISGHATLYWYQQILGQGPKLLIQFQNNGVVDDSQLPKDRFSAERLKGVDSTLKIQPAKLEDSAVYLCASSQHGGMRSYNEQFFGPGTRLTVL.

This clonotype appeared a single time. V is TRBV7-9 and J is TRBJ2-7; TRBD1 agrees at 7 bases. This CDR3 is built from 13 residues. Germline V gene data show CDR1 as SEHNR and CDR2 as FQNEAQ (reference sequence). The V and J ends lost 4 bases and 3 bases, in that order; junction bases with no gene match: 3. CDR3 nucleotides: TGTGCCAGCAGCTCGACAGGGTACTACGAGCAGTACTTC. Amino acid sequence: CASSSTGYYEQYF.

The chain combines TRBV19 with TRBJ1-2, with 9 nucleotides matching TRBD1. V trimming: 5 bases; J trimming: 2 bases; junction bases outside the gene matches: 6. Looked up from germline, CDR1 is LNHDA and CDR2 is SQIVND (reference sequence). The CDR3 consists of 15 residues. The CDR3 protein is CASSPGDRDNYGYTF. CDR3 nucleotides: TGTGCCAGTAGTCCAGGGGACAGGGACAACTATGGCTACACCTTC.

The V gene is TRBV7-8, the J gene TRBJ2-5, with 8 nucleotides matching TRBD1. The CDR3 sequence is 13 residues long. V lost 6 bases to trimming and J lost 5 bases; unmatched junction nucleotides: 5. Germline V gene lookup returns CDR1 SGHVS and CDR2 FQNEAQ. For the CDR3, the DNA is TGTGCCAGCAGAGCCAGGGGGCGTGAGACCCAGTACTTC. It translates to CASRARGRETQYF.

This sequence joins TRBV7-2 and TRBJ2-7; the match to TRBD1 covers 8 bases. The length of the CDR3 is 15 residues. Unmatched junction bases numbered 8, after V lost 1 base and J lost 6 bases. Germline CDR1 SGHTA, CDR2 FQGNSA. The CDR3 DNA is TGTGCCAGCAGCTTAGGCGGGCAGGGGGCCTCCGAGCAGTACTTC. It yields the protein CASSLGGQGASEQYF.

The chain recombines TRBV2 with TRBJ2-7; TRBD2 aligns across 11 bases. Trimming removed 3 bases from V and 12 bases from J; junction bases left unmatched: 7. The germline CDR1 and CDR2 sequences are SNHLY and FYNNEI. The CDR3 covers 13 residues. This CDR3 is CASSELGLAVLYF. The CDR3 bases are TGTGCCAGCAGTGAGCTGGGACTAGCGGTCTTGTACTTC.

This sequence joins TRBV19 and TRBJ1-5, with D uncertain. The V gene's germline CDR1 is LNHDA and CDR2 SQIVND (reference sequence). The CDR3 is 13 residues long. Trimming removed 1 base from V and 5 bases from J, with 6 bases in between. The CDR3 bases are TGTGCCAGTAGTATAGGGTTAGATCAGCCCCAGCATTTT. As protein: CASSIGLDQPQHF.

For this clonotype: Here the CDR3 omits its conserved ending phenylalanine or tryptophan, so a read error is the likely source. The DNA is left out, because the CDR3 cannot be placed on it with certainty; the CDR3 is given as TCRdb lists it. This chain links TRBV29-1 with TRBJ1-6; no DNA check was done on the table's D call, TRBD1. A total of 10 residues make up the CDR3, ends included. CDR1 and CDR2 (germline): SQVTM, ANQGSEA. The CDR3 reads CSVGGQGRNY.

This clonotype was seen only a few times. The V gene is TRBV28, the J gene TRBJ2-2, with 11 bases aligning to TRBD2. The CDR3 extends over 18 amino acids. V dropped 8 bases and J dropped 0; count of bases not matched to a gene: 11. Germline values: CDR1 MDHEN, CDR2 SYDVKM. The CDR3 loop is CASFSYTSGGANTGELFF. As DNA, the CDR3 is TGTGCCAGCTTTTCCTATACTAGCGGGGGTGCGAACACCGGGGAGCTGTTTTTT.

The V gene is TRBV10-2, the J gene TRBJ1-2; D is unclear. Germline V CDR1 and CDR2: WSHSY, SAAADI. CDR3 length: 11 residues. Trimming shortened V by 7 bases and J by 12 bases, and 15 bases separated the two germline ends. CDR3 DNA: TGCGCCAGCATAGGACTTAGCATGAACACCTTC. Residues: CASIGLSMNTF.

The V call is TRBV2, the J call TRBJ1-1; possibly TRBD1 for D (6 bases). Germline lookup yields CDR1 SNHLY and CDR2 FYNNEI. This CDR3 region has 14 residues. V dropped 4 bases and J dropped 7 bases, with 16 bases sitting between them. CDR3 loop: CASSGGGSLGEAFF. As DNA, the CDR3 is TGTGCCAGCAGTGGAGGGGGAAGTCTCGGTGAAGCTTTCTTT.

J is TRBJ1-2 and V is TRBV10-2; D not certain. The CDR3 has 12 residues. Trimming left V 8 bases short and J 6 bases short, with 13 bases between. Per germline, CDR1 WSHSY and CDR2 SAAADI. Written as DNA, the CDR3 is TGCGCCAGCTTTGTCCTTGAGGATGGCTACACCTTC. This sequence encodes CASFVLEDGYTF.

Only one count was recorded for this clonotype. The CDR3 is CAINPDRGGTEAFF. For the CDR3, the DNA is TGTGCCATCAATCCGGACAGGGGAGGCACTGAAGCTTTCTTT. This chain uses TRBV10-3 with TRBJ1-1; TRBD1 agrees at 9 bases. CDR3 length: 14 residues. Germline loops: CDR1 ENHRY, CDR2 SYGVKD. V was clipped by 7 bases and J by 4 bases; unmatched bases: 7.

The V and J genes are TRBV2 and TRBJ1-6; 7 bases agree with TRBD1. CDR3 length: 13 amino acids. V was clipped by 10 bases and J by 7 bases; unmatched bases: 7. Germline V gene lookup returns CDR1 SNHLY and CDR2 FYNNEI. The CDR3 sequence: CATTGTVNSPLHF. The DNA for the CDR3 is TGTGCCACCACCGGGACAGTAAATTCACCCCTCCACTTT.

The V gene is TRBV28, the J gene TRBJ1-2, with D possibly matching TRBD1 (5 bases). The CDR3 runs 14 residues. Trimming pared 10 bases from V and 1 base from J, leaving 16 bases between. Per the germline V gene, CDR1 is MDHEN and CDR2 is SYDVKM. The CDR3 coding sequence is TGTGCCATCACCCGGCCGGGGGGTAACTATGGCTACACCTTC. The encoded protein is CAITRPGGNYGYTF.

This clonotype was seen only a few times. The junction does not match germline at one end; this may be a read error. The CDR3 reads CSVEDPRDRSFGF. CDR3 sequence (DNA): TGCAGCGTTGAAGATCCCCGCGACAGAAGCTTTGGGTTT. The chain couples TRBV29-1 to TRBJ1-1; possibly TRBD1 for D (5 bases). CDR3 length: 13 amino acids. The V gene's germline CDR1 is SQVTM and CDR2 ANQGSEA.

The sample holds a few counts of this clonotype. The rearrangement joins TRBV19 to TRBJ2-5, with D perhaps being TRBD1 or TRBD2 (5 bases each). The CDR3 runs to 14 residues. In germline, CDR1 is LNHDA, CDR2 SQIVND (reference sequence). The germline V and J ends were trimmed by 10 bases and 0 bases, with 15 bases remaining between them. CDR3 bases: TGTGCCACCAAGTCTCCGGGACACCAAGAGACCCAGTACTTC. Residues: CATKSPGHQETQYF.

This clonotype was counted at least ten times. The rearrangement joins TRBV20-1 to TRBJ2-5, with D perhaps TRBD1 (6 bases). Trimming left V 3 bases short and J 2 bases short, with 13 bases between. This CDR3 region has 14 residues. In germline, CDR1 is DFQATT, CDR2 SNEGSKA (reference sequence). This CDR3 is CSARSWGLQETQYF. The DNA of the CDR3 is TGCAGTGCTAGGAGCTGGGGGCTACAAGAGACCCAGTACTTC.

The chain is built from TRBV19 and TRBJ2-3; D may be TRBD1 (6 bases). CDR1 LNHDA and CDR2 SQIVND come from the germline V gene (reference sequence). The CDR3 has 15 residues. V lost 5 bases and J lost 1, with 13 bases in between. CDR3: CASSPWTEGTDTQYF. CDR3 nucleotides: TGTGCCAGTAGTCCCTGGACAGAGGGCACAGATACGCAGTATTTT.

CDR3 residues: CATSIDRDNVLTF. In nucleotides, the CDR3 is TGTGCCACCAGTATAGACAGGGACAACGTCCTGACTTTC. The rearrangement joins TRBV15 to TRBJ2-6; 7 bases are shared with TRBD1. The CDR3 is 13 amino acids. In germline, CDR1 is LNHNV, CDR2 YYDKDF (reference sequence). Losses at the gene ends were 6 bases for V and 9 bases for J; bases not matched to a gene: 5.

The V gene is TRBV7-8, the J gene TRBJ1-5; D gene unclear. V shed 5 bases and J shed 10 bases, with 3 bases lying between them. CDR1 and CDR2 (germline): SGHVS, FQNEAQ. The CDR3 is made up of 9 amino acids. The CDR3 protein is CASSPPQHF. As DNA, the CDR3 is TGTGCCAGCAGCCCACCCCAGCATTTT. Full variable domain (missing parts from reference TRBV7-8 and TRBJ1-5): GAGVSQSPRYKVAKRGQDVALRCDPISGHVSLFWYQQALGQGPEFLTYFQNEAQLDKSGLPSDRFFAERPEGSVSTLKIQRTQQEDSAVYLCASSPPQHFGDGTRLSIL.

The sample holds many counts of this clonotype. The rearrangement uses TRBV5-1 and TRBJ2-1; D possibly uses TRBD1 or TRBD2 (5 bases each). The CDR3 spans 10 residues. The germline CDR1 and CDR2 sequences are SGHRS and YFSETQ. Trimming took 4 bases from V and 10 from J, leaving 6 bases between them. The CDR3 DNA reads TGCGCCAGCAGCGGGACCGAGCAGTTCTTC. It encodes CASSGTEQFF.

The chain recombines TRBV29-1 with TRBJ2-3, with TRBD1 matching over 9 bases. CDR3 size: 14 residues. With V trimmed by 6 bases and J by 6 bases, 10 bases remained unmatched. The germline CDR1 and CDR2 sequences are SQVTM and ANQGSEA. CDR3 residues: CSVATRDRVDTQYF. CDR3 sequence (DNA): TGCAGCGTCGCTACCCGGGACAGGGTCGATACGCAGTATTTT.